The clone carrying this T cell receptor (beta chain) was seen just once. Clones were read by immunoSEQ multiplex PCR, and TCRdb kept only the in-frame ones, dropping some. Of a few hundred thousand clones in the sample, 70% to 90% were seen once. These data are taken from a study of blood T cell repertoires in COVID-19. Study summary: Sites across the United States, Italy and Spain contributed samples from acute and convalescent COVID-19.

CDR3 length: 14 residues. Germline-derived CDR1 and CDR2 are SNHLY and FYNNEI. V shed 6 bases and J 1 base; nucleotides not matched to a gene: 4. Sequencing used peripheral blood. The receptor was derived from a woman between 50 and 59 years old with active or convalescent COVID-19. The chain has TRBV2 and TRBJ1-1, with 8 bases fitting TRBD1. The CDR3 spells CASRFDRGNTEAFF. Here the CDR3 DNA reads TGTGCCAGCAGGTTCGACAGGGGGAACACTGAAGCTTTCTTT.